This T cell receptor beta chain was identified during a study of OX40 agonist ivuxolimab in advanced cancers. Overall study results and limits: Several nonresponders also turned out to have low normalized T-cell clonal expansion. Determination of antigen specificity was not performed for the expanded peripheral T cells. Individuals who were partial responders at 0.1-3.0 mg/kg had clonal expansion that ranked among the lowest.

Profiling relied on immunoSEQ multiplex PCR, and the TCRdb table lists in-frame clones only, not all of them. The sample comprises approximately 35,000 clones, roughly 90% of which are singletons, and roughly a third rests with the top ten. This clone was counted once. The antigen remains unidentified. With 1 base clipped from V and 0 bases from J, the junction kept 12 bases outside the gene matches. The CDR3 totals 19 residues. Germline-derived CDR1 and CDR2 are SGDLS and YYNGEE. The rearrangement joins TRBV9 to TRBJ2-1, with 8 bases lining up with TRBD2. This sequence was found in an adult with an advanced solid tumor such as melanoma, head and neck, liver or kidney cancer. The sequences come from CD4+ or CD8+ T cells sorted from blood, collected in a trial of the OX40 agonist ivuxolimab. The CDR3 region is CASSVNPSGRVSSYNEQFF. As DNA, the CDR3 is TGTGCCAGCAGCGTAAACCCTAGCGGGCGTGTAAGCTCCTACAATGAGCAGTTCTTC.